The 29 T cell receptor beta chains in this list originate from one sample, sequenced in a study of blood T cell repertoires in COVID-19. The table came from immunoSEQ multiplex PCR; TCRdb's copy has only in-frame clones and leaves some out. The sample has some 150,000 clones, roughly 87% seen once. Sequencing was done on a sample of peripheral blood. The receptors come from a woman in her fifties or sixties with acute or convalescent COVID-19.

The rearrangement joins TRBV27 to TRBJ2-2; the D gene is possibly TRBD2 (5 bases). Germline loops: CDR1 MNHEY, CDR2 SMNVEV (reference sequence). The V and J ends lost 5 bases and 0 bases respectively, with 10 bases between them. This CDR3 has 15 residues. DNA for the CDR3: TGTGCCAGCAGTCGGTTGCGGGCGAACACCGGGGAGCTGTTTTTT. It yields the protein CASSRLRANTGELFF.

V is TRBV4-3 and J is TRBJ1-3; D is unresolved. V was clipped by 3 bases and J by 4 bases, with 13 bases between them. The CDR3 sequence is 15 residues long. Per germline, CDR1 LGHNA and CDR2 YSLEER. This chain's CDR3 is CASSQQASEGNTIYF. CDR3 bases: TGCGCCAGCAGCCAGCAGGCTTCAGAAGGAAACACCATATATTTT.

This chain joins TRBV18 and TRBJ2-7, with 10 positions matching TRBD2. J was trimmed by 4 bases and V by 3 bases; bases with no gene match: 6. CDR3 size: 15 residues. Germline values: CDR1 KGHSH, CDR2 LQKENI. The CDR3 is CASSPLASGGYEQYF. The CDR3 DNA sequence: TGTGCCAGCTCACCTTTAGCTAGCGGGGGTTACGAGCAGTACTTC.

CDR3 loop: CASSKTGGAWDTQYF. The CDR3 DNA sequence: TGTGCCAGCAGTAAAACAGGGGGCGCTTGGGATACGCAGTATTTT. This chain links TRBV6-5 with TRBJ2-3; 9 positions match TRBD1. CDR3 length: 15 amino acids. Trimming at V came to 5 bases and at J to 6 bases, leaving 9 bases not matched to a gene. Germline V gene sequence: CDR1 MNHEY, CDR2 SVGAGI.

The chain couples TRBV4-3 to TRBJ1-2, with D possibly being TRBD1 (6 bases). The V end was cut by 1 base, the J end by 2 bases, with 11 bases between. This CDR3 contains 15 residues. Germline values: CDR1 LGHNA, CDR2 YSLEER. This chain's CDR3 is CASSQVRGANYGYTF. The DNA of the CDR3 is TGCGCCAGCAGCCAAGTACGGGGGGCGAACTATGGCTACACCTTC.

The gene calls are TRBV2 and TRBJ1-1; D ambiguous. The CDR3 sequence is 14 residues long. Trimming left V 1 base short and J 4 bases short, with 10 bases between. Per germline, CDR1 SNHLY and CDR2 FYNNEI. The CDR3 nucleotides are TGTGCCAGCAGTGAAGTTGGGCTCGGCACTGAAGCTTTCTTT. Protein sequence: CASSEVGLGTEAFF.

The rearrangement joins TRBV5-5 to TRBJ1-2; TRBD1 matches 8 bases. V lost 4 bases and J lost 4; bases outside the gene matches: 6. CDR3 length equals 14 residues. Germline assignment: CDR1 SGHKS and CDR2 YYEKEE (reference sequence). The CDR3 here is CASSTGQEVYGYTF. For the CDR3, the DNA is TGTGCCAGCAGCACGGGACAGGAAGTCTATGGCTACACCTTC.

CDR3 in amino acids: CASSQEEGSGNEQFF. The CDR3 nucleotides are TGCGCCAGCAGCCAAGAGGAAGGTTCAGGCAATGAGCAGTTCTTC. The gene calls are TRBV4-3 and TRBJ2-1; D gene unclear. Germline V gives CDR1 LGHNA, CDR2 YSLEER. The V end lost 0 bases, the J end lost 6 bases, and 12 bases lay between the germline ends. CDR3 length equals 15 residues.

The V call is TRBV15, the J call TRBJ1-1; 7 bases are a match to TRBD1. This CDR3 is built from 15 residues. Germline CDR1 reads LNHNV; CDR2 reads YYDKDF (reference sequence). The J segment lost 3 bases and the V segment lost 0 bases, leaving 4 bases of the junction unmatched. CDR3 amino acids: CATSRDGTEYTEAFF. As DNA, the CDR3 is TGTGCCACCAGCAGAGATGGGACAGAATACACTGAAGCTTTCTTT.

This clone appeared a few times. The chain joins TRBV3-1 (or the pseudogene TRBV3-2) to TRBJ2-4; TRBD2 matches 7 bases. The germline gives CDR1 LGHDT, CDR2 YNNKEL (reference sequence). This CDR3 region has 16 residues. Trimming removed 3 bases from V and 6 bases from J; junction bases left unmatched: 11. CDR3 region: CASSQTLSGGRNIQYF. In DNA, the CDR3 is TGTGCCAGCAGCCAGACCTTATCGGGCGGGAGAAACATTCAGTACTTC.

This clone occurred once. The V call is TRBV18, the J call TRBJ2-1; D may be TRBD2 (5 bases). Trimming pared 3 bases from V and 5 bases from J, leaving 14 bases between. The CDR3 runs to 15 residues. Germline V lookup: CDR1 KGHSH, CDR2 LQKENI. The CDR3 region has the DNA TGTGCCAGCTCACCGGCGAGAGAGGGTCACAATGAGCAGTTCTTC. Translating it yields CASSPAREGHNEQFF.

In DNA form, the CDR3 reads TGTGCCAGTAGTGCGGACAGGGATCCCGTTCGTGATGAAAAACTGTTTTTT. Translated, it gives CASSADRDPVRDEKLFF. This sequence joins TRBV19 and TRBJ1-4; 8 bases are a match to TRBD1. Germline V gene data show CDR1 as LNHDA and CDR2 as SQIVND (reference sequence). J was trimmed by 6 bases and V by 5 bases; bases with no gene match: 14. There are 17 residues in the CDR3.

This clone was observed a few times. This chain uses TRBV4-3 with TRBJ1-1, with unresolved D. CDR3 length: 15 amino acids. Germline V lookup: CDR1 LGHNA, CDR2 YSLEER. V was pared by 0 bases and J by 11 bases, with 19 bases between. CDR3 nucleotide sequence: TGCGCCAGCAGCCAAGATCCCGCGGCCGGGAGCCAGGCTTTCTTT. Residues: CASSQDPAAGSQAFF.

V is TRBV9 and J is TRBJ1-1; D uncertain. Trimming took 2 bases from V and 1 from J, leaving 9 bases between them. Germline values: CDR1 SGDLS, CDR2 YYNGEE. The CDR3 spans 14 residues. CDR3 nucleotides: TGTGCCAGCAGCGTGGATCGGGGGAACACTGAAGCTTTCTTT. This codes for CASSVDRGNTEAFF. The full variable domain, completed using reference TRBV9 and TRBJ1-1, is DSGVTQTPKHLITATGQRVTLRCSPRSGDLSVYWYQQSLDQGLQFLIQYYNGEERAKGNILERFSAQQFPDLHSELNLSSLELGDSALYFCASSVDRGNTEAFFGQGTRLTVV.

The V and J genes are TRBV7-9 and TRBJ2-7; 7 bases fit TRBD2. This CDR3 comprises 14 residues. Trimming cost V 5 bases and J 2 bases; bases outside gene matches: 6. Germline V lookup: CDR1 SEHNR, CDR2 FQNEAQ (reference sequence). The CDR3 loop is CASSPNGGAYEQYF. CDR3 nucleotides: TGTGCCAGCAGCCCAAATGGGGGGGCCTACGAGCAGTACTTC.

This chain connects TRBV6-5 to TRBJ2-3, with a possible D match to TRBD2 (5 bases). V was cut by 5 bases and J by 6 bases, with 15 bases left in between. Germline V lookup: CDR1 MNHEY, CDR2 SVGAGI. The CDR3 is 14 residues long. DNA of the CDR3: TGTGCCAGCAGTAGAGCCCCGGGATACGATACGCAGTATTTT. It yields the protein CASSRAPGYDTQYF.

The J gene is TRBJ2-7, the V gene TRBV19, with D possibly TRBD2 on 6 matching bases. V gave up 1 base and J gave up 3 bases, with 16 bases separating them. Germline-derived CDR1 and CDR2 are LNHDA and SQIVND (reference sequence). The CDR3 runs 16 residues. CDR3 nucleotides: TGTGCCAGTAGTATAGCCTCGGGACTGGGTCTCTACGAGCAGTACTTC. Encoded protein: CASSIASGLGLYEQYF.

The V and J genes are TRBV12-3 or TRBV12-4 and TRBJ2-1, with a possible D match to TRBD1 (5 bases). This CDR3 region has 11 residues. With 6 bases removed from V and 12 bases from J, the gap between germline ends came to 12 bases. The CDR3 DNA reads TGTGCCAGCAGCCCTCAGGGTAGGCAGTTCTTC. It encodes CASSPQGRQFF.

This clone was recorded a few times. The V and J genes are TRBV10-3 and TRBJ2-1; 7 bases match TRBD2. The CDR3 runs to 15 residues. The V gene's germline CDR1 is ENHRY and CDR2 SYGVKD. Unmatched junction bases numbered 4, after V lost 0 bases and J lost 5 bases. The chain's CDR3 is CAISESERGNNEQFF. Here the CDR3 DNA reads TGTGCCATCAGTGAGTCAGAGCGGGGCAACAATGAGCAGTTCTTC.

The CDR3 is CASSPTGATNEKLFF. CDR3 nucleotides: TGTGCCAGCAGTCCGACAGGCGCAACTAATGAAAAACTGTTTTTT. The V and J genes are TRBV2 and TRBJ1-4, with a possible D match to TRBD1 (6 bases). Trimming shortened V by 5 bases and J by 0 bases, and 10 bases separated the two germline ends. The CDR3 is 15 amino acids. The germline CDR1 and CDR2 sequences are SNHLY and FYNNEI.

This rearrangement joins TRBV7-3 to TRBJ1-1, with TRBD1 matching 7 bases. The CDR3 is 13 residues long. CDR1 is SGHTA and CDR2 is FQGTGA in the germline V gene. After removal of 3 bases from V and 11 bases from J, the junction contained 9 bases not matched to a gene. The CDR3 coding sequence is TGTGCCAGCAGCTTTTCCCAACAGGGGAGGGCTTTCTTT. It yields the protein CASSFSQQGRAFF. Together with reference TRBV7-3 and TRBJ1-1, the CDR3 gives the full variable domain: GAGVSQTPSNKVTEKGKYVELRCDPISGHTALYWYRQSLGQGPEFLIYFQGTGAADDSGLPNDRFFAVRPEGSVSTLKIQRTERGDSAVYLCASSFSQQGRAFFGQGTRLTVV.

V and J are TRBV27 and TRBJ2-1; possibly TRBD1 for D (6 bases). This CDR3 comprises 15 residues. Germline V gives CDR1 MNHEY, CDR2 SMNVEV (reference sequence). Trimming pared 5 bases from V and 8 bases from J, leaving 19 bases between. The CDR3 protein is CASSPFTGGGDEQFF. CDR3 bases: TGTGCCAGCAGTCCCTTTACTGGGGGCGGAGATGAGCAGTTCTTC.

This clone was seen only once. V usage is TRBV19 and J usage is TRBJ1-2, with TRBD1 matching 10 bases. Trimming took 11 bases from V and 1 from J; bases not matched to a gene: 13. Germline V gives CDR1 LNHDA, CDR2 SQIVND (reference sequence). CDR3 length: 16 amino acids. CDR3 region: CAATGTGVLYNYGYTF. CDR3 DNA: TGTGCCGCAACCGGGACAGGGGTTTTATATAACTATGGCTACACCTTC.

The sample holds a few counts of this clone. The CDR3 DNA is TGCAGCGTTTCATCAGGGGTCAACTATGGCTACACCTTC. The encoded protein is CSVSSGVNYGYTF. The chain uses TRBV29-1 and TRBJ1-2; a weak D match, TRBD1 (6 bases). Germline V CDR1 and CDR2: SQVTM, ANQGSEA. V lost 5 bases, J lost 2 bases, and 12 bases lay in between. The CDR3 sequence is 13 residues long.

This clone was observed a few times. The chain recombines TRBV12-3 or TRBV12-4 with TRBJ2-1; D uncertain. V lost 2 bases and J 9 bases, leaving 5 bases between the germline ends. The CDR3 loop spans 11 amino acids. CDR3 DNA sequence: TGTGCCAGCAGTTTATCCGGTGAGCAGTTCTTC. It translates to CASSLSGEQFF.

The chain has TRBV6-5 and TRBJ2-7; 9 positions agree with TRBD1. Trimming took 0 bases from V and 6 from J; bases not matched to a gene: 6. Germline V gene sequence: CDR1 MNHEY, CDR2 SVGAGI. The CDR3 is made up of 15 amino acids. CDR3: CASSYSAGQGFEQYF. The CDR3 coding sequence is TGTGCCAGCAGTTACTCCGCGGGACAGGGCTTCGAGCAGTACTTC.

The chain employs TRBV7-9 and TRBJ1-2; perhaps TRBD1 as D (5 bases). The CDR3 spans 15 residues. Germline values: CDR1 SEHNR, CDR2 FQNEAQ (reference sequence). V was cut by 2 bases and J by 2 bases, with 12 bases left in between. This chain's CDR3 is CASSLLQVINYGYTF. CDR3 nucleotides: TGTGCCAGCAGCTTATTACAGGTTATAAACTATGGCTACACCTTC. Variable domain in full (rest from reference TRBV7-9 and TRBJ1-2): DTGVSQNPRHKITKRGQNVTFRCDPISEHNRLYWYRQTLGQGPEFLTYFQNEAQLEKSRLLSDRFSAERPKGSFSTLEIQRTEQGDSAMYLCASSLLQVINYGYTFGSGTRLTVV.

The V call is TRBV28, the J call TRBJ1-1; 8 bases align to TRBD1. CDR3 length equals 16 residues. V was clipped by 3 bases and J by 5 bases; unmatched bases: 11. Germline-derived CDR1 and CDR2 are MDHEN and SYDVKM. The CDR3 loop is CASSFPPGQGGTEAFF. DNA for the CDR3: TGTGCCAGCAGTTTCCCTCCCGGACAGGGAGGAACTGAAGCTTTCTTT.

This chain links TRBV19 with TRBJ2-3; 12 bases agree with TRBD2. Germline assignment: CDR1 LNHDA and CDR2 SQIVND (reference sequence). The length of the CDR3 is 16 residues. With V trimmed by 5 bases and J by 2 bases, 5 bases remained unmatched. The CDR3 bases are TGTGCCAGTAGTCCAGGACTAGCGGGATACACAGATACGCAGTATTTT. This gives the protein CASSPGLAGYTDTQYF.